The source of this T cell receptor beta chain is a study of blood T cell repertoires in COVID-19. As for the study in general: The United States, Italy and Spain supplied acute and convalescent COVID-19 samples. Sources were T cells, B-cell-depleted T cells, or PBMCs; the material itself was cDNA or gDNA.

Source study methods: The assay estimated nucleated cells by amplifying reference gene primers. Clones were read by immunoSEQ multiplex PCR, and TCRdb kept only the in-frame ones, dropping some. V, J and clone size are taken as reported in that table, and D and trimming were inferred from the DNA itself. The repertoire consists of roughly 250,000 clones, with approximately 90% occurring once and the leading ten covering under 0.95%. Germline CDR1 MDHEN, CDR2 SYDVKM. V was clipped by 7 bases and J by 8 bases; unmatched bases: 8. The CDR3 sequence is 14 residues long. This chain links TRBV28 with TRBJ1-2, with TRBD1 matching over 12 bases. This receptor was taken from a man in his thirties or forties with acute or convalescent COVID-19. Material: peripheral blood. CDR3 DNA sequence: TGTGCCAGCAAACCGGGACAGGGGGCGCAAGGCTACACCTTC. It specifies CASKPGQGAQGYTF.